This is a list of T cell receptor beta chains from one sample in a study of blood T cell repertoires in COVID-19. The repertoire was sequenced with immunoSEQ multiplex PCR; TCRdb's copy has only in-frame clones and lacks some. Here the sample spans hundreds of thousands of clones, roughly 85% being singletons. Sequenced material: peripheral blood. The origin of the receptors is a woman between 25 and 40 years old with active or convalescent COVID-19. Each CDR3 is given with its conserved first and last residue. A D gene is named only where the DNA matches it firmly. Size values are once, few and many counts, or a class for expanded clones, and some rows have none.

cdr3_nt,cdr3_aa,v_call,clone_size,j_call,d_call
TGTGCCAGCAGCTCAGACGGCCTCGGGGACCAGCATTTT,CASSSDGLGDQHF,TRBV2,NA,TRBJ1-5,NA
TGTGCCAGCTCACCTCGCCAGGGGCCGAATTCACCCCTCCACTTT,CASSPRQGPNSPLHF,TRBV18,few,TRBJ1-6,NA
TGTGCCAGCAGTTATGGGGGGGAACAAGACACCATATATTTT,CASSYGGEQDTIYF,TRBV6-6,NA,TRBJ1-3,NA
TGTGCCAGTACTCAGACCCAGGGGGCCTATCCCTACGAGCAGTACTTC,CASTQTQGAYPYEQYF,TRBV27,NA,TRBJ2-7,TRBD1
TGTGCCAGCAGAAAAGCGGGAGGTTCCTACAATGAGCAGTTCTTC,CASRKAGGSYNEQFF,TRBV25-1,once,TRBJ2-1,TRBD2
TGTGCCAGCAGCAGAACAGGGGAGAACACTGAAGCTTTCTTT,CASSRTGENTEAFF,TRBV6-5,NA,TRBJ1-1,TRBD1
TGTGCCAGCAGCGCGCCAGGGGCCGCTTTCTTT,CASSAPGAAFF,TRBV5-8,NA,TRBJ1-1,NA
TGTGCCAGCAGTGTAAGGGGGACAGGGGTCTCTGGAAACACCATATATTTT,CASSVRGTGVSGNTIYF,TRBV6-1,NA,TRBJ1-3,TRBD1
TGCGCCAGCAGCCAAGAGACAGCGCTTAATGAAAAACTGTTTTTT,CASSQETALNEKLFF,TRBV4-1,NA,TRBJ1-4,NA
TGTGCCTCTGAGTTGGCAGGCCCGAACACTGAAGCTTTCTTT,CASELAGPNTEAFF,TRBV6-5,NA,TRBJ1-1,NA
TGTGCCAGCTCACCGGGCCAGATCAATGAGCAGTTCTTC,CASSPGQINEQFF,TRBV18,NA,TRBJ2-1,NA
TGTGCCAGCAGCCCAGCACTCCGACTAGCACCTCAAGAGACCCAGTACTTC,CASSPALRLAPQETQYF,TRBV3-1/TRBV3-2,NA,TRBJ2-5,TRBD2
TGCGCCAGCAGCTTGGCGTATAGCGGCTACGAGCAGTACTTC,CASSLAYSGYEQYF,TRBV5-1,NA,TRBJ2-7,NA